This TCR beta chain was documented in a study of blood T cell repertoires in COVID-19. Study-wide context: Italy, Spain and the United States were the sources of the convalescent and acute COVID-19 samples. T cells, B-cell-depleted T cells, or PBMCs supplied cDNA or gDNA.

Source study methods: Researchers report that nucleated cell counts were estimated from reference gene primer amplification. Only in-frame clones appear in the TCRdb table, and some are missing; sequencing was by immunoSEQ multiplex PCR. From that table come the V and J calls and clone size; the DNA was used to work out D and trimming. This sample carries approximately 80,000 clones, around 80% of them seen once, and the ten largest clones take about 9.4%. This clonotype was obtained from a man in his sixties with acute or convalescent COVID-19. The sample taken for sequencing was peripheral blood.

CDR3 in amino acids: CSASKASGSYEQYF. DNA of the CDR3: TGCAGTGCTAGTAAGGCTAGCGGGAGCTACGAGCAGTACTTC. The chain recombines TRBV20-1 with TRBJ2-7, with 10 positions matching TRBD2. J lost 3 bases, V lost 3 bases, and 5 bases had no gene match. From germline, CDR1 is DFQATT and CDR2 SNEGSKA (reference sequence). The CDR3 covers 14 residues.